The 11 T cell receptor beta chains listed next were all sequenced from one sample in a study of blood T cells in healthy people across ages. For the second PCR, which ran for about 7 to 11 cycles, a sample-barcoded 5' primer and a J-beta primer mix were used. TCRdb processed the 5' RACE reads anew with MiXCR; each CDR3 protein has one entry. The sample lists a few hundred thousand distinct CDR3 sequences, 27% occurring once. The sequenced material came from blood. The source of these receptors is a woman in her seventies in good health.

As concerns this clonotype: A single base separates this from a much larger clone, so it may be a read error. The gene calls are TRBV7-3 and TRBJ2-5, with no clear D. Germline V gene lookup returns CDR1 SGHTA and CDR2 FQGTGA. The CDR3 length is 13 residues. Trimming took 2 bases from V and 2 from J, leaving 6 bases between them. The CDR3 spells CASSLDGQETQYF. CDR3 sequence (DNA): TGTGCCAGCAGCTTAGACGGGCAAGAGACCCAGTACTTC.

This clonotype has just a few counts. DNA for the CDR3: TGCAGTGCTAGAGGGTCGCGGGACTACCACTACGAGCAGTACTTC. Amino acids: CSARGSRDYHYEQYF. The chain combines TRBV20-1 with TRBJ2-7; 7 positions match TRBD2. Germline assignment: CDR1 DFQATT and CDR2 SNEGSKA (reference sequence). CDR3 length equals 15 residues. V lost 1 base and J lost 3; bases outside the gene matches: 9.

Here the CDR3 reads CATRAGNTIYF. CDR3 nucleotides: TGTGCCACCAGGGCGGGAAACACCATATATTTT. The chain couples TRBV10-3 to TRBJ1-3, with D possibly being TRBD1 (5 bases). Trimming left V 10 bases short and J 4 bases short, with 8 bases between. The CDR3 is 11 residues long. Germline lookup yields CDR1 ENHRY and CDR2 SYGVKD.

V and J are TRBV4-1 and TRBJ2-3; no clear D gene. V was clipped by 2 bases and J by 0 bases, with 12 bases between them. The CDR3 has 16 amino acids. Germline-derived CDR1 and CDR2 are MGHRA and YSYEKL. The CDR3: CASSQQGQTSTDTQYF. CDR3 bases: TGCGCCAGCAGCCAACAAGGGCAGACCAGCACAGATACGCAGTATTTT.

The rearrangement uses TRBV20-1 and TRBJ2-5, with TRBD1 matching over 10 bases. The trim removed 0 bases at V and 1 base at J, leaving 2 bases unmatched. Germline V lookup: CDR1 DFQATT, CDR2 SNEGSKA (reference sequence). The CDR3 contains 15 residues. In nucleotides, the CDR3 is TGCAGTGCTAGAGAGGGACAGGGGTTCCAAGAGACCCAGTACTTC. It yields the protein CSAREGQGFQETQYF.

This clonotype was seen more than once but under ten times. The rearrangement links TRBV11-1 to TRBJ2-5; the D gene is possibly TRBD1 (6 bases). The CDR3 extends over 15 amino acids. V was trimmed by 5 bases and J by 11 bases, leaving 24 bases between them. Germline CDR1 is SGHAT and CDR2 is FQDESV (reference sequence). The CDR3 loop reads CASSNRWTATRQQYF. CDR3 coding DNA: TGTGCCAGCAGCAACCGTTGGACAGCTACAAGGCAGCAGTACTTC. Supplemented by reference TRBV11-1 and TRBJ2-5, the full variable domain reads EAEVAQSPRYKITEKSQAVAFWCDPISGHATLYWYRQILGQGPELLVQFQDESVVDDSQLPKDRFSAERLKGVDSTLKIQPAELGDSAMYLCASSNRWTATRQQYFGPGTRLLVL.

V usage is TRBV5-1 and J usage is TRBJ2-5; the D is unclear. The DNA end is a closer match to TRBJ2-1, so the J assignment may be wrong. From germline, CDR1 is SGHRS and CDR2 YFSETQ. CDR3 length equals 14 residues. This chain's CDR3 is CASSLEVPYNEQFF. The CDR3 region has the DNA TGCGCCAGCAGCTTGGAGGTCCCTTACAATGAGCAGTTCTTC.

The rearrangement joins TRBV7-2 to TRBJ1-3; TRBD1 is a possible D gene (6 bases). Trimming cost V 6 bases and J 4 bases, with 13 bases left between them. The CDR3 spans 14 residues. From germline, CDR1 is SGHTA and CDR2 FQGNSA. The CDR3 nucleotides read TGTGCCAGCAGACAGGGTTCACCGGGAAACACCATATATTTT. It translates to CASRQGSPGNTIYF.

V usage is TRBV5-1 and J usage is TRBJ2-5, with 10 nucleotides matching TRBD2. The CDR3 loop spans 16 amino acids. V was pared by 4 bases and J by 3 bases, with 9 bases of the junction left unmatched. Germline CDR1 and CDR2: SGHRS and YFSETQ. The CDR3 nucleotides are TGCGCCAGCAGCAGCGGACGGACTAGCGGAAAAGAGACCCAGTACTTC. Amino acid sequence: CASSSGRTSGKETQYF.

A few counts support this clonotype. The conserved phenylalanine or tryptophan is not found at the CDR3 terminus, so this likely reflects a read error. V gene TRBV5-1 combines with J gene TRBJ2-7; 10 bases align to TRBD1. Germline CDR1 reads SGHRS; CDR2 reads YFSETQ. The CDR3 is 15 residues long. V lost 4 bases, J lost 0 bases, and 4 bases stayed unmatched. The CDR3 spells CASSGDRGPSYEQYL. CDR3 nucleotide sequence: TGCGCCAGCAGCGGAGACAGGGGGCCCTCCTACGAGCAGTACCTC.

The genes are TRBV27 and TRBJ1-1; 7 bases match TRBD1. The V gene end was trimmed by 8 bases and the J gene end by 12 bases; junction bases not matched to a gene: 24. The CDR3 runs 16 residues. Germline V gives CDR1 MNHEY, CDR2 SMNVEV (reference sequence). The CDR3, as DNA: TGTGCCAGCCCTGGAGGTTATGACAGGGAAATCGGTTGGACTTTCTTT. This encodes CASPGGYDREIGWTFF.